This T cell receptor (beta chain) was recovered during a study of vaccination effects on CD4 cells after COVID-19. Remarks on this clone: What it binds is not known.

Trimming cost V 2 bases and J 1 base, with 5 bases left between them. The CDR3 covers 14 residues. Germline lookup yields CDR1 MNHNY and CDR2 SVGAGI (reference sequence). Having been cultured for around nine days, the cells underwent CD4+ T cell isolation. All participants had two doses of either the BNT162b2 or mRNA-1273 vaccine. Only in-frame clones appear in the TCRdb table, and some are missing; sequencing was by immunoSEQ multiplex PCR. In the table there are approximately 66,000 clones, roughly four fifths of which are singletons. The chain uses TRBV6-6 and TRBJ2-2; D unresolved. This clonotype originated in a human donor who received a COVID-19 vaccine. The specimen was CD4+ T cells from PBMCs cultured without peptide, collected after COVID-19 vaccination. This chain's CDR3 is CASSYSQNTGELFF. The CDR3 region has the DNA TGTGCCAGCAGTTACAGTCAGAACACCGGGGAGCTGTTTTTT.